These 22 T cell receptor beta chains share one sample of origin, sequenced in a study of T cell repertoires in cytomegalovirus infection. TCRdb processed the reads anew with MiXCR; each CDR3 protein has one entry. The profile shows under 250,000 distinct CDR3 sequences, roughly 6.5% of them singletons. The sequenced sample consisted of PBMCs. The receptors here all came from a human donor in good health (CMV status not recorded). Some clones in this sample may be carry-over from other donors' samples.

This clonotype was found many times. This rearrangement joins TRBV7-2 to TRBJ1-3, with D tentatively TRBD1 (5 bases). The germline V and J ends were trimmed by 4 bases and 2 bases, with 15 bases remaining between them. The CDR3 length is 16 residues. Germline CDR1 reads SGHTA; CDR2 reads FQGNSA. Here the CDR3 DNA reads TGTGCCAGCAGCTCCCGGGCGGGGGGAACTGGAAACACCATATATTTT. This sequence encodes CASSSRAGGTGNTIYF.

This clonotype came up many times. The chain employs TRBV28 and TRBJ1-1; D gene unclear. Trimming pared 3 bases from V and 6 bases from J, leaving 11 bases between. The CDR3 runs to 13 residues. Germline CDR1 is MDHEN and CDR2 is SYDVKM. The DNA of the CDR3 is TGTGCCAGCAGTTTGATCCCAAGCGCTGAAGCTTTCTTT. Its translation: CASSLIPSAEAFF.

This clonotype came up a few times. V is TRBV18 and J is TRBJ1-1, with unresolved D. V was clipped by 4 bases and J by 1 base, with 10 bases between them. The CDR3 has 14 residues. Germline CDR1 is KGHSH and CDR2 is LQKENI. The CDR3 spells CASSLVTENTEAFF. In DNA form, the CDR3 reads TGTGCCAGCTCACTCGTAACCGAGAACACTGAAGCTTTCTTT.

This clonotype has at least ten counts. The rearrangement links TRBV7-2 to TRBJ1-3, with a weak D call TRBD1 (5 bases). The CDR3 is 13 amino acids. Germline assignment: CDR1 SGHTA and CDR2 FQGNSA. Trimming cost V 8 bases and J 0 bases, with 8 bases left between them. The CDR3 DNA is TGTGCCAGCGGAGGGACCTCTGGAAACACCATATATTTT. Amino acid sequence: CASGGTSGNTIYF.

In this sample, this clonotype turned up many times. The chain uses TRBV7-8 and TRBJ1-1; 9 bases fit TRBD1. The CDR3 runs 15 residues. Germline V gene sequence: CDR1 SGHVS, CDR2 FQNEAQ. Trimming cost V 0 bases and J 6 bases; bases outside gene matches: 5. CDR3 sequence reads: CASSLALGQGSEAFF. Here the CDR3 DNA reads TGTGCCAGCAGCTTAGCCCTGGGACAGGGTTCTGAAGCTTTCTTT.

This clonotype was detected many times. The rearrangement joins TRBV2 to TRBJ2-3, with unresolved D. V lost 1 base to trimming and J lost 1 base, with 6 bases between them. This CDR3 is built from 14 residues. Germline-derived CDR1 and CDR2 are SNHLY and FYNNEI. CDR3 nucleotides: TGTGCCAGCAGTGAAGGCTGGGGCACAGATACGCAGTATTTT. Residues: CASSEGWGTDTQYF.

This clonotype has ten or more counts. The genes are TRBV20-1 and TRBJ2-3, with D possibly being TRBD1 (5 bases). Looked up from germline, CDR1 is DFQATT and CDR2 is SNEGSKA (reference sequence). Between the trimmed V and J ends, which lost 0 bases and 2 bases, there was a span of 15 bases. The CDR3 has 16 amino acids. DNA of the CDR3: TGCAGTGCTAGAGATAGCAGACAGAGGTCCACAGATACGCAGTATTTT. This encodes CSARDSRQRSTDTQYF.

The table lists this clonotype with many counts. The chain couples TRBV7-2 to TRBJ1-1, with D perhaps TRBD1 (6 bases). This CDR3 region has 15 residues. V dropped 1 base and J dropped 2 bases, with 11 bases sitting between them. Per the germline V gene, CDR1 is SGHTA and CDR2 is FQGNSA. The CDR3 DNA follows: TGTGCCAGCAGCTTAGTAGGGGGGGCAAACACTGAAGCTTTCTTT. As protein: CASSLVGGANTEAFF.

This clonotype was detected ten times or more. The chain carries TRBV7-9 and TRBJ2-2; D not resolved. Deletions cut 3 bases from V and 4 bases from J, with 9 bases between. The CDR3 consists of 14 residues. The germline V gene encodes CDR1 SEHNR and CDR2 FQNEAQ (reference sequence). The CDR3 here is CASSLETLTGELFF. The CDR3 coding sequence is TGTGCCAGCAGCTTGGAGACCCTCACCGGGGAGCTGTTTTTT.

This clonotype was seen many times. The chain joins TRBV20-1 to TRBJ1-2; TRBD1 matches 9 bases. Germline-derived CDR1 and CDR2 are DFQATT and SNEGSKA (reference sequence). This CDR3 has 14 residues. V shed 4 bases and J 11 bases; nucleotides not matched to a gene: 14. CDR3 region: CSATTGGQGKGYTF. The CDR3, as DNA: TGCAGTGCTACCACAGGGGGACAGGGAAAAGGGTACACCTTC.

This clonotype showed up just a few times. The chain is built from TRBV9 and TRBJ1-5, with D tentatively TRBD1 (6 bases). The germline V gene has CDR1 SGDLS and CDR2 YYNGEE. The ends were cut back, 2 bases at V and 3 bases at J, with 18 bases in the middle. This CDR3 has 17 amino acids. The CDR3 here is CASSVGLPGEYNQPQHF. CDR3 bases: TGTGCCAGCAGCGTGGGGTTGCCAGGGGAATACAATCAGCCCCAGCATTTT.

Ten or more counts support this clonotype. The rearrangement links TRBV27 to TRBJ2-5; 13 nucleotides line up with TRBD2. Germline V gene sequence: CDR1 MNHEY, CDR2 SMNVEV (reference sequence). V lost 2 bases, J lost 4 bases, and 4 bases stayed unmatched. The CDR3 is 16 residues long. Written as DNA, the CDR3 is TGTGCCAGCAGTTTACAGCGGACTAGCGGGGGAGAGACCCAGTACTTC. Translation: CASSLQRTSGGETQYF.

In DNA form, the CDR3 reads TGCGCCAGCAGCCAAGATTCAGGTGTTTATCAGCCCCAGCATTTT. This codes for CASSQDSGVYQPQHF. This chain uses TRBV4-1 with TRBJ1-5; no reliable D call. Trimming removed 0 bases at V and 5 bases at J, with 11 bases between. CDR1 is MGHRA, CDR2 YSYEKL, per germline. The CDR3 length is 15 residues.

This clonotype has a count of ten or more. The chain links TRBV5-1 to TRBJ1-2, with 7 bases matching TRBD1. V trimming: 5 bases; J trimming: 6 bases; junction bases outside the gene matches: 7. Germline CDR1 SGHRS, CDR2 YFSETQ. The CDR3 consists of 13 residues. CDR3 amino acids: CASSSTGDDGYTF. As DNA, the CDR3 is TGCGCCAGCAGTTCCACAGGGGACGATGGCTACACCTTC. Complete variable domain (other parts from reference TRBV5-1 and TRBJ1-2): KAGVTQTPRYLIKTRGQQVTLSCSPISGHRSVSWYQQTPGQGLQFLFEYFSETQRNKGNFPGRFSGRQFSNSRSEMNVSTLELGDSALYLCASSSTGDDGYTFGSGTRLTVV.

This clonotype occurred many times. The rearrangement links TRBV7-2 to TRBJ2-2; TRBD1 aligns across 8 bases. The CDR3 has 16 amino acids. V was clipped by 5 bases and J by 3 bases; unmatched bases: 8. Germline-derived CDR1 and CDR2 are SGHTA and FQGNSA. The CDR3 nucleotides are TGTGCCAGCAGCGGCCAGGGGGCCCTGTACACCGGGGAGCTGTTTTTT. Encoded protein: CASSGQGALYTGELFF.

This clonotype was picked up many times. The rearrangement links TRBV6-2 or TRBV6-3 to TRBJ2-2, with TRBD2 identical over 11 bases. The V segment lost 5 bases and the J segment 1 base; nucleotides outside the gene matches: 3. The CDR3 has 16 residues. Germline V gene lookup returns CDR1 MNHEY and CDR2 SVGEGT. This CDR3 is CASSRTSGGNTGELFF. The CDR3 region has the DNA TGTGCCAGCAGTCGTACTAGCGGGGGGAACACCGGGGAGCTGTTTTTT.

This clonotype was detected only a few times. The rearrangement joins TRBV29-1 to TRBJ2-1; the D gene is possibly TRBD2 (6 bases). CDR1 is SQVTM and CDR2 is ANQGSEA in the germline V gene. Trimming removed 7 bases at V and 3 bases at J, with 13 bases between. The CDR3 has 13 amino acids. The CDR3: CSDLEGLYNEQFF. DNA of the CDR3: TGCAGCGACCTAGAGGGACTCTACAATGAGCAGTTCTTC.

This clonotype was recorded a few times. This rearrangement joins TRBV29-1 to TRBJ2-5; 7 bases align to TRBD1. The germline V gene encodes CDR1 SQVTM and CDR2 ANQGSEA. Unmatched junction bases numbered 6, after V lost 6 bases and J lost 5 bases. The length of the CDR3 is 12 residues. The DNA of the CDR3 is TGCAGCGTACACAGGGGATTTGAGACCCAGTACTTC. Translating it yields CSVHRGFETQYF.

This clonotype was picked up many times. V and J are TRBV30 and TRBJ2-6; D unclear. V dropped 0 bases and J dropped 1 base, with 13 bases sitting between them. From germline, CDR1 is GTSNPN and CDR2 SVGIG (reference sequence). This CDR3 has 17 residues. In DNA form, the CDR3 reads TGTGCCTGGAGTGTGGAGACACCCCTTTCTGGGGCCAACGTCCTGACTTTC. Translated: CAWSVETPLSGANVLTF. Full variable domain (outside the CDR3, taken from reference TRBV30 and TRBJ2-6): SQTIHQWPATLVQPVGSPLSLECTVEGTSNPNLYWYRQAAGRGLQLLFYSVGIGQISSEVPQNLSASRPQDRQFILSSKKLLLSDSGFYLCAWSVETPLSGANVLTFGAGSRLTVL.

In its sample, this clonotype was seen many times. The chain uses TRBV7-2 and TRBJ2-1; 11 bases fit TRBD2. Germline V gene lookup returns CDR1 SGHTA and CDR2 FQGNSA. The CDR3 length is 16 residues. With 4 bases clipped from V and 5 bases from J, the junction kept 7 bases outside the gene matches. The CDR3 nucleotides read TGTGCCAGCAGCTGGCGACTAGCGGGAAACGACAATGAGCAGTTCTTC. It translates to CASSWRLAGNDNEQFF.

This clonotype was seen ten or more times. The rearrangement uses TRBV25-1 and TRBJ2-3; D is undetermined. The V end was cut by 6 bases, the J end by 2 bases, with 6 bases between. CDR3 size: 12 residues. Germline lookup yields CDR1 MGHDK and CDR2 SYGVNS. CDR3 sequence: CASRALTDTQYF. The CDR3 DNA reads TGTGCCAGCAGGGCCCTCACAGATACGCAGTATTTT.

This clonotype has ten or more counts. This CDR3 reads CASSFAGGDQPQHF. The CDR3 DNA sequence: TGTGCCAGCAGTTTTGCAGGGGGTGATCAGCCCCAGCATTTT. The chain links TRBV6-5 to TRBJ1-5; 7 bases line up with TRBD1. This CDR3 region has 14 residues. The junction had 5 bases not matched to a gene; V was cut back by 4 bases and J by 5 bases. Germline V lookup: CDR1 MNHEY, CDR2 SVGAGI.